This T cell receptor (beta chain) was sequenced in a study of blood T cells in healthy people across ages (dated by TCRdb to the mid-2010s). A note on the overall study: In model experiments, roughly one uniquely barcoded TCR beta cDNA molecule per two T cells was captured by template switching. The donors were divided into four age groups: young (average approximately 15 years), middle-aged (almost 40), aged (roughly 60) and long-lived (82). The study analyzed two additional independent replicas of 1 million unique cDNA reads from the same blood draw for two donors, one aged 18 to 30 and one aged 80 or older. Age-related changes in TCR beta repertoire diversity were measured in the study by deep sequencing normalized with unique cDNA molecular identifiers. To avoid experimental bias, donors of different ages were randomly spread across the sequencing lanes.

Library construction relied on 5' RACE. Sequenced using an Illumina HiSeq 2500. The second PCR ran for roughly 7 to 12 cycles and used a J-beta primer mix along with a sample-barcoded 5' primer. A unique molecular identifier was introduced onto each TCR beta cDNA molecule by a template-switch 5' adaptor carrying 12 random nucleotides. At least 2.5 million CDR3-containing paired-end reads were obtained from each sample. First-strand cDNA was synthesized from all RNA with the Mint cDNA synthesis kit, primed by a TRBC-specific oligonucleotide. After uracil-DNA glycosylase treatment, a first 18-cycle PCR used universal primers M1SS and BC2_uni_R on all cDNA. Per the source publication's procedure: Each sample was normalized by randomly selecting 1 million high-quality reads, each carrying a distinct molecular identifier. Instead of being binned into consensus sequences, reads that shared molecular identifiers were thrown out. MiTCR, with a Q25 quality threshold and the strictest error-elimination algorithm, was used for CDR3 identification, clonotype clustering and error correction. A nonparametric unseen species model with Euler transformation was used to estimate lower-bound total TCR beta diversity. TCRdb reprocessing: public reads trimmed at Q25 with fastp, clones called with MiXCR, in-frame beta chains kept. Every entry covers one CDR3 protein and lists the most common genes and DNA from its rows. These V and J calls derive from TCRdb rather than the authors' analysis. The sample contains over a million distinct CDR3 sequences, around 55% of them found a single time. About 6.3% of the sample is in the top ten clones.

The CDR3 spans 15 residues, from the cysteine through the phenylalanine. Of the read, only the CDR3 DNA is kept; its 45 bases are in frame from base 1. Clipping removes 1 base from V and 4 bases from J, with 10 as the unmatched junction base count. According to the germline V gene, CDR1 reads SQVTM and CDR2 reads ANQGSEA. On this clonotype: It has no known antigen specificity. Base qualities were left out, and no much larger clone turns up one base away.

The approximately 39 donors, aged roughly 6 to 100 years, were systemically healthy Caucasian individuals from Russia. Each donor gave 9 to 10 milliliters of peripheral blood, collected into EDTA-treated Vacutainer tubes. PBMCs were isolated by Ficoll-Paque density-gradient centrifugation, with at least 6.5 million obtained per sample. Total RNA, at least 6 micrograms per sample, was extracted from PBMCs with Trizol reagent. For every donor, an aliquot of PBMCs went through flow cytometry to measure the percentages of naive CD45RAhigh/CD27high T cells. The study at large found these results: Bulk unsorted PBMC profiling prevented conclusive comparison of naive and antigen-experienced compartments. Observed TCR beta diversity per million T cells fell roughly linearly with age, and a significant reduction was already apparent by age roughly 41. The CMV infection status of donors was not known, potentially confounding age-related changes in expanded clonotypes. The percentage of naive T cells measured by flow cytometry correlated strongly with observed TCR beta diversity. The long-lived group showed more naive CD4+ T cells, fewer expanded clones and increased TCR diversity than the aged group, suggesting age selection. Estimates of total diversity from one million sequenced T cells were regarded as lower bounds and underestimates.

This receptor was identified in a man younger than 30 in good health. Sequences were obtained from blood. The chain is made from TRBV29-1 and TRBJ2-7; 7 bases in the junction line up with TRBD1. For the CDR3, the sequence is CSVEVRQGVRYEQYF. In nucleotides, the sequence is TGCAGCGTTGAAGTTAGACAGGGTGTCAGGTACGAGCAGTACTTC.